In this sample, the clone carrying this TCR beta chain turned up many times. CDR1 LNHDA and CDR2 SQIVND come from the germline V gene (reference sequence). The CDR3 length is 16 residues. Trimming cost V 3 bases and J 3 bases; bases outside gene matches: 3. This sample was taken from a study of T cells in Graves' hyperthyroidism and ophthalmopathy. Amplified regions were TCR beta CDR3 sequences from RNA transcripts. TCR CDR3 regions were first amplified by RT-PCR with HTBI primers. TCRdb passed the multiplex PCR reads through MiXCR, listing each CDR3 protein once. In the table there are 400,000 to 550,000 distinct CDR3 sequences, under 15% of which are singletons. This sample holds PBMCs from less than 13 ml fresh peripheral blood.

V gene TRBV19 combines with J gene TRBJ2-2, with 11 bases identical to TRBD2. The sequenced sample consisted of blood. The sequence came from a young woman with Graves' hyperthyroidism. The CDR3 spells CASSISGRAHTGELFF. The CDR3 bases are TGTGCCAGTAGTATTAGCGGGAGGGCGCACACCGGGGAGCTGTTTTTT.